A single sample is the source of the 7 T cell receptor beta chains below, sequenced in a study of cytomegalovirus exposure and HLA in healthy donors. The table came from immunoSEQ multiplex PCR; TCRdb's copy has only in-frame clones and leaves some out. The sample has more than 250,000 clones, 90% seen once. Material for sequencing was PBMCs. All receptors come from a woman in her thirties in good health and CMV-seronegative.

Only a few counts were recorded for this clone. The chain is built from TRBV28 and TRBJ1-2; 8 bases are a match to TRBD1. Germline-derived CDR1 and CDR2 are MDHEN and SYDVKM. CDR3 length: 14 residues. With V trimmed by 6 bases and J by 8 bases, 11 bases remained unmatched. CDR3 protein: CASRTPDRVSGYTF. The CDR3 region has the DNA TGTGCCAGCAGGACGCCGGACAGGGTGAGCGGCTACACCTTC.

This chain joins TRBV27 and TRBJ1-5; D not certain. The CDR3 is 13 residues long. The germline V and J ends were trimmed by 3 bases and 5 bases, with 8 bases remaining between them. Germline-derived CDR1 and CDR2 are MNHEY and SMNVEV (reference sequence). CDR3 sequence reads: CASSFLVDQPQHF. CDR3 nucleotides: TGTGCCAGCAGTTTCTTAGTCGATCAGCCCCAGCATTTT.

V is TRBV18 and J is TRBJ2-1; 8 nucleotides line up with TRBD2. The CDR3 runs 16 residues. Germline V gene sequence: CDR1 KGHSH, CDR2 LQKENI. J lost 5 bases, V lost 1 base, and 7 bases had no gene match. The CDR3 nucleotides are TGTGCCAGCTCACCACTTGGGACTAGGACGCACAATGAGCAGTTCTTC. This translates into CASSPLGTRTHNEQFF. The full variable domain, its missing parts supplied by reference TRBV18 and TRBJ2-1, is NAGVMQNPRHLVRRRGQEARLRCSPMKGHSHVYWYRQLPEEGLKFMVYLQKENIIDESGMPKERFSAEFPKEGPSILRIQQVVRGDSAAYFCASSPLGTRTHNEQFFGPGTRLTVL.

The gene calls are TRBV9 and TRBJ2-3, with 12 nucleotides matching TRBD2. The CDR3 is 17 amino acids. Germline CDR1 is SGDLS and CDR2 is YYNGEE. With 4 bases clipped from V and 1 base from J, the junction kept 7 bases outside the gene matches. CDR3 sequence (DNA): TGTGCCAGCAGCCCCCGACTAGCGGGAGTGGGCACAGATACGCAGTATTTT. This codes for CASSPRLAGVGTDTQYF.

V gene TRBV29-1 combines with J gene TRBJ1-1; D gene uncertain. V lost 7 bases and J lost 1, with 7 bases in between. The CDR3 has 11 amino acids. The germline V gene encodes CDR1 SQVTM and CDR2 ANQGSEA. Here the CDR3 reads CSAAGNTEAFF. Here the CDR3 DNA reads TGCAGCGCAGCAGGGAACACTGAAGCTTTCTTT.

This clone was observed once. The chain couples TRBV6-5 to TRBJ1-2; weak D call: TRBD1 (5 bases). This CDR3 region has 13 residues. The germline V gene has CDR1 MNHEY and CDR2 SVGAGI. V dropped 7 bases and J dropped 2 bases, with 11 bases sitting between them. CDR3 nucleotides: TGTGCCAGCACCCCGGGACGGAACTATGGCTACACCTTC. Its protein product is CASTPGRNYGYTF.

The genes are TRBV10-3 and TRBJ1-5; D remains unclear. This CDR3 contains 12 residues. The germline gives CDR1 ENHRY, CDR2 SYGVKD. The V end was cut by 0 bases, the J end by 7 bases, with 4 bases between. In DNA form, the CDR3 reads TGTGCCATCAGTGAGTCTGACCAGCCCCAGCATTTT. This sequence encodes CAISESDQPQHF.